This T cell receptor beta chain emerged from a study of neurological immune-mediated disorders. Study overall: A relapsing-remitting course was seen in most of the 34 multiple sclerosis patients and a secondary progressive course in 3.

Synthesis of cDNA was carried out by template-switch 5'RACE. The reaction used 10-nucleotide random UMIs. TCRdb analysed the 5' RACE reads with MiXCR anew, one entry per CDR3 protein. The sample carries around 60,000 distinct CDR3 sequences, around 3.4% recorded once. Unmatched junction bases numbered 11, after V lost 6 bases and J lost 5 bases. The germline CDR1 and CDR2 sequences are SGHRS and YFSETQ. This CDR3 region has 16 residues. This clonotype has at least ten counts. Its antigen is undetermined. Notes on the study in general: The most TCR clonal expansion was seen in HTLV-1-associated myelopathy, whereas the least was seen in multiple sclerosis, below the level in healthy controls.

The unsorted libraries had their origin in 2 million PBMCs stored at -80 C. This rearrangement joins TRBV5-1 to TRBJ2-2; 9 nucleotides agree with TRBD1. The origin of this receptor is an older woman with multiple sclerosis. The sample was PBMCs. CDR3 region: CASTSMGQGATGELFF. CDR3 coding DNA: TGCGCCAGCACCTCAATGGGACAGGGAGCAACCGGGGAGCTGTTTTTT.